This T cell receptor beta chain was sequenced for a study of identical twins. Study observations and caveats: Researchers reported weaker excess twin sharing in beta out-of-frame sequences.

After template switching added a universal primer site, the resulting cDNA carried unique molecular identifiers. TCRdb called the 5' RACE reads again in MiXCR, with one record for every CDR3 protein. The table has under 300,000 distinct CDR3 sequences, around 6.5% seen once; the top ten hold about 15%. Deletions cut 3 bases from V and 3 bases from J, with 14 bases between. This CDR3 contains 15 residues. CDR1 is SEHNR and CDR2 is FQNEAQ in the germline V gene (reference sequence). This clonotype occurred many times. The antigen remains undetermined. Only healthy Caucasians were included as donors. The same sample was also studied in work on T cells expressing NK-cell markers. That work states: The sorts in several experiments were restricted to alpha-beta TCR T cells by an anti-gamma-delta TCR antibody.

The clonotype comes from a woman aged 18-29 years in good health. Sequencing input: CD8+ T cells sorted from blood. V and J are TRBV7-9 and TRBJ1-1; a possible D gene is TRBD1 (5 bases). The CDR3 DNA reads TGTGCCAGCAGCTTCCCCGCGGGGGGGGACACTGAAGCTTTCTTT. As protein: CASSFPAGGDTEAFF.